The clone carrying this T cell receptor beta chain was observed many times. RNA served as the template for amplifying TCR beta CDR3 regions. RT-PCR was first run with HTBI primers, then multiplex PCR in a second round. TCRdb called the multiplex PCR reads again in MiXCR, with one record for every CDR3 protein. The sample lists 350,000 to 450,000 distinct CDR3 sequences, 20% to 25% occurring once. The entry originates in a study of Graves' ophthalmopathy and Graves' hyperthyroidism. Germline values: CDR1 DFQATT, CDR2 SNEGSKA (reference sequence). This CDR3 is 13 amino acids long. The V end was cut by 6 bases, the J end by 7 bases, with 19 bases between.

The sample taken for sequencing was peripheral blood. The source of this sequence is a woman aged 18-29 years with stable Graves' hyperthyroidism. The chain combines TRBV20-1 with TRBJ2-7; no definite D call. The CDR3 region is CSATNPTLGEQYF. CDR3 in DNA: TGCAGTGCCACGAACCCGACCTTGGGGGAGCAGTACTTC.